Reported below is one T cell receptor beta chain. Assays examined roughly 9.2 x 10^4 TCR templates per sample. The method was immunoSEQ multiplex PCR; TCRdb's version includes in-frame clones alone and lacks a portion of them. Among 90,000 to 110,000 clones listed, about 92% were seen once. These data come from a study of siplizumab effects on memory and regulatory T cells. Trimming cost V 2 bases and J 2 bases; bases outside gene matches: 18. Per germline, CDR1 SGHVS and CDR2 FQNEAQ. This CDR3 has 19 amino acids. This chain connects TRBV7-8 to TRBJ2-7; 7 positions agree with TRBD2. This clonotype was sampled from a human donor in good health. Source material: Tregs sorted from blood. The CDR3 DNA is TGTGCCAGCAGCTTACGATTTGCCGACCCGGGAGGCCCAACCTACGAGCAGTACTTC. Translating gives CASSLRFADPGGPTYEQYF.